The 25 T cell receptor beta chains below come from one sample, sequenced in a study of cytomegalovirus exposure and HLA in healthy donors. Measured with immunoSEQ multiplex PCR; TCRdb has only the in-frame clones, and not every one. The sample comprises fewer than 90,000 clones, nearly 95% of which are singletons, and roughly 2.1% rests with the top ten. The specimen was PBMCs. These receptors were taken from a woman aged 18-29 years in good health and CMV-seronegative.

CDR3 in amino acids: CASSPPGEAGNTIYF. The CDR3 nucleotides are TGTGCCAGCTCACCACCGGGGGAGGCTGGAAACACCATATATTTT. V gene TRBV18 combines with J gene TRBJ1-3; a weak D match, TRBD1 (5 bases). CDR3 length: 15 residues. Germline V gene sequence: CDR1 KGHSH, CDR2 LQKENI. The V end was cut by 0 bases, the J end by 2 bases, with 8 bases between.

CDR3 DNA: TGTGCCAGCAGCTTAAGGGGTACCGGGGAGCTGTTTTTT. Amino acid sequence: CASSLRGTGELFF. The V and J genes are TRBV11-2 and TRBJ2-2; TRBD1 might be the D (5 bases). V was cut by 2 bases and J by 5 bases, with 6 bases left in between. The CDR3 sequence is 13 residues long. Germline values: CDR1 SGHAT, CDR2 FQNNGV.

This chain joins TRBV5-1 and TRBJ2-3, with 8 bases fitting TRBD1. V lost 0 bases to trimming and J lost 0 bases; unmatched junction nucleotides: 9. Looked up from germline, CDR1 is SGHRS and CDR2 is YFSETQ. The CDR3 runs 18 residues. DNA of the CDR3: TGCGCCAGCAGCTTGGCAAGGACAGGGCTATCTAGCACAGATACGCAGTATTTT. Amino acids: CASSLARTGLSSTDTQYF.

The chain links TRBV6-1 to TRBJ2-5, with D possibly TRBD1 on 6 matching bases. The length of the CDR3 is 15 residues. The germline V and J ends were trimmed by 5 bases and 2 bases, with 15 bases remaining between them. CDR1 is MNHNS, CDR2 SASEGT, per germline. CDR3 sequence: CASSIERGIQETQYF. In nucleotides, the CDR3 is TGTGCCAGCAGTATCGAGAGGGGGATTCAAGAGACCCAGTACTTC.

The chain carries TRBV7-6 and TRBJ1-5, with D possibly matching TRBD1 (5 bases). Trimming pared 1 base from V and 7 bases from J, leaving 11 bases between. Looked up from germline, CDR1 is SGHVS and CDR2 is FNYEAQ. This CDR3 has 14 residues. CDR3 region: CASSLGGGDQPQHF. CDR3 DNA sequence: TGTGCCAGCAGCTTAGGAGGAGGGGACCAGCCCCAGCATTTT.

The CDR3 spells CASSGPQDNSPLHF. Written as DNA, the CDR3 is TGTGCCAGCAGCGGACCACAGGATAATTCACCCCTCCACTTT. This chain uses TRBV4-2 with TRBJ1-6; D perhaps matches TRBD1 (5 bases). The V gene's germline CDR1 is LGHNA and CDR2 YNFKEQ. Trimming pared 5 bases from V and 5 bases from J, leaving 10 bases between. This CDR3 is built from 14 residues.

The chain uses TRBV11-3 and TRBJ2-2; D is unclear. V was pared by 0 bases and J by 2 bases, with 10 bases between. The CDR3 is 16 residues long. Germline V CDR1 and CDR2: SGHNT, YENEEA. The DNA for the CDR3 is TGTGCCAGCAGCTTAGATGGCCGAACAAACACCGGGGAGCTGTTTTTT. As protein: CASSLDGRTNTGELFF.

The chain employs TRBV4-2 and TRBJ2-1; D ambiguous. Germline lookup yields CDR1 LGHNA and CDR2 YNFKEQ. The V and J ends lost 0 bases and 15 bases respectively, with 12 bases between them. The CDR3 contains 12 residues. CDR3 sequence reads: CASSQDRKVAFF. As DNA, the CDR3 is TGTGCCAGCAGCCAAGATCGTAAGGTAGCGTTCTTC.

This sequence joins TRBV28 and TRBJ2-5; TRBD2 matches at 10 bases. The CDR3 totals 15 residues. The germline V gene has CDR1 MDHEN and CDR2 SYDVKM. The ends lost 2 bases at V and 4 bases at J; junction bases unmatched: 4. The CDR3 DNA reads TGTGCCAGCAGTTTAAGGCTAGCGGGAGCAGAGACCCAGTACTTC. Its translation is CASSLRLAGAETQYF.

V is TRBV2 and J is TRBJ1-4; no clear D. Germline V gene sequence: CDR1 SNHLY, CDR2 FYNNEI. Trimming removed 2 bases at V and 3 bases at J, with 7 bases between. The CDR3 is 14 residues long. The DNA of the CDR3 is TGTGCCAGCAGTGAAAGAGTGGCTAATGAAAAACTGTTTTTT. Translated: CASSERVANEKLFF.

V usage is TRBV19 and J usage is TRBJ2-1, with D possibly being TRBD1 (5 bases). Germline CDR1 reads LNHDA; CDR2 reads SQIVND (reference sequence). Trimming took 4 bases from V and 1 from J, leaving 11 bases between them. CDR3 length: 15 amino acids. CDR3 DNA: TGTGCCAGTAGTACGACAGAATGGTCCTACAATGAGCAGTTCTTC. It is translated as CASSTTEWSYNEQFF.

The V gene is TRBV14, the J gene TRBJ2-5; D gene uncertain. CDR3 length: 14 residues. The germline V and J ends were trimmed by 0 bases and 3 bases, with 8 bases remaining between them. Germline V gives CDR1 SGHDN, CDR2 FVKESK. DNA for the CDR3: TGTGCCAGCAGCCAAGATCGTTATAAAGAGACCCAGTACTTC. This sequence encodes CASSQDRYKETQYF.

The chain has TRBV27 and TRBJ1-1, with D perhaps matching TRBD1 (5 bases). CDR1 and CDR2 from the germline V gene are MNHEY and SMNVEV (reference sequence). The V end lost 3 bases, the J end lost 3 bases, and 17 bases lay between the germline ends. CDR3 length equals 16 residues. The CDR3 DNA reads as TGTGCCAGCAGTTTCAGGGCCGTGAGGTCAGACACTGAAGCTTTCTTT. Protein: CASSFRAVRSDTEAFF.

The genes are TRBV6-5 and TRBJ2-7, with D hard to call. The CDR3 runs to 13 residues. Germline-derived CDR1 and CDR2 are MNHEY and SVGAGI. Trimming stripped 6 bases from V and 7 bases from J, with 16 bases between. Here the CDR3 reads CASRPRPLGEQYF. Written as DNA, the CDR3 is TGTGCCAGCAGGCCGAGGCCCCTCGGGGAGCAGTACTTC.

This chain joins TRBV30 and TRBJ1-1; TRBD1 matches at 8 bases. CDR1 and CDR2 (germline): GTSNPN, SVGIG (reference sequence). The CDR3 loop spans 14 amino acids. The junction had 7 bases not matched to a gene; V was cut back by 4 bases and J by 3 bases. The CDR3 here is CAWNRDRWDTEAFF. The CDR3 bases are TGTGCCTGGAACCGGGACAGGTGGGACACTGAAGCTTTCTTT.

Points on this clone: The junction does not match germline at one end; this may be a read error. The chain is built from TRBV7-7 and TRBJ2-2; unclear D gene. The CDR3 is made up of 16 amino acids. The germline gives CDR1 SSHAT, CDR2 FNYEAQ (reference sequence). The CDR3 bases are TGTGCTAGCAGCTTAGGGCCCCCCCAGTCCACCGGGGAGCTGTTTTTT. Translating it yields CASSLGPPQSTGELFF.

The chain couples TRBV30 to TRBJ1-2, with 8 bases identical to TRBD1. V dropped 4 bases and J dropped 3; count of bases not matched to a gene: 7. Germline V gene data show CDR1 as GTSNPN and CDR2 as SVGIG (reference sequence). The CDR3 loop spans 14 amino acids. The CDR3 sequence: CAWIWTGRDYGYTF. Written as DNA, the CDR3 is TGTGCCTGGATTTGGACAGGGAGGGACTATGGCTACACCTTC.

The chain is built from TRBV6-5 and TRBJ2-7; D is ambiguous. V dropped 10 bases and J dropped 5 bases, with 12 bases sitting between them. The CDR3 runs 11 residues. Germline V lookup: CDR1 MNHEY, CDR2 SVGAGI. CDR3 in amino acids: CATHFFHEQYF. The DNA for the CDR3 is TGTGCCACCCACTTTTTCCACGAGCAGTACTTC.

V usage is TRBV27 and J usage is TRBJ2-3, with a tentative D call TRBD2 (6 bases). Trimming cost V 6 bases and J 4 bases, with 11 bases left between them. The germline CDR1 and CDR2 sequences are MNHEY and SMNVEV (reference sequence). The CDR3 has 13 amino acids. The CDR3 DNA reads TGTGCCAGCAGACCGACTAGGGCAGATACGCAGTATTTT. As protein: CASRPTRADTQYF.

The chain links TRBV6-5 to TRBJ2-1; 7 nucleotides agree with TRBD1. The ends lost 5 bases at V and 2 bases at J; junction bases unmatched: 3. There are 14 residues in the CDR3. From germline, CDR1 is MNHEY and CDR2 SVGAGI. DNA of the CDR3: TGTGCCAGCAGTGTAGGGACAGCCTACAATGAGCAGTTCTTC. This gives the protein CASSVGTAYNEQFF.

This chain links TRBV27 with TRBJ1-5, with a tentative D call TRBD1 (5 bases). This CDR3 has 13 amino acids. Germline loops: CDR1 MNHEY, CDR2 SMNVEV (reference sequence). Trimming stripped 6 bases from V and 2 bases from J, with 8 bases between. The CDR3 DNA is TGTGCCAGCAGGGGGCTGGGCAATCAGCCCCAGCATTTT. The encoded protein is CASRGLGNQPQHF.

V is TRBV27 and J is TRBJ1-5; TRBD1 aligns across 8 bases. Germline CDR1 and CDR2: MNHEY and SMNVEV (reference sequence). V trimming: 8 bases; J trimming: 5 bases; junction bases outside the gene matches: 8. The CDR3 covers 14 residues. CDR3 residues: CASSPGQGYQPQHF. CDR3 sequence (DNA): TGTGCCAGCTCCCCCGGACAGGGATATCAGCCCCAGCATTTT.

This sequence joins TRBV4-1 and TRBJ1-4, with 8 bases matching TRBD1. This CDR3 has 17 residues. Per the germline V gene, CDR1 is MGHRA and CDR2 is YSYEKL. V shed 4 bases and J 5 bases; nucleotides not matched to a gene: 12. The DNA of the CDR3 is TGCGCCAGCAGCCGCTCCGAAGGGACAGGAAAAAATGAAAAACTGTTTTTT. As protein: CASSRSEGTGKNEKLFF.

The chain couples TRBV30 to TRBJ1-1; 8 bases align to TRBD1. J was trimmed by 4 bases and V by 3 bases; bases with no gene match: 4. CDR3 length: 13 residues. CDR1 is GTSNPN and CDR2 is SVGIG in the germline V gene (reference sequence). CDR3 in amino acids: CAWSAGGGTEAFF. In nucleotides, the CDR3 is TGTGCCTGGAGCGCAGGGGGCGGCACTGAAGCTTTCTTT.

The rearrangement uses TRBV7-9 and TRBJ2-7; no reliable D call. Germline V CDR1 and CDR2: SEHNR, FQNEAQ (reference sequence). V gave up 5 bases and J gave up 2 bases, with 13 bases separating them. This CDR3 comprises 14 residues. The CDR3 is CASSPQTGPYEQYF. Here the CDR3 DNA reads TGTGCCAGCAGCCCACAGACCGGTCCCTACGAGCAGTACTTC.